One sample yielded the 20 T cell receptor beta chains listed below, sequenced in a study of T cell responses to AZD1222 COVID-19 vaccine. Here immunoSEQ multiplex PCR was the method, and the copy in TCRdb shows in-frame clones only, minus some. The table has around 120,000 clones, around 86% seen once. This specimen consisted of peripheral blood, obtained on day 0 of AZD1222 vaccination. All receptors derive from an adult in good health.

J is TRBJ2-5 and V is TRBV28, with 9 bases fitting TRBD1. V was clipped by 3 bases and J by 7 bases; unmatched bases: 12. CDR1 is MDHEN, CDR2 SYDVKM, per germline. The CDR3 consists of 16 residues. The CDR3 spells CASSLHTQGARGTQYF. In nucleotides, the CDR3 is TGTGCCAGCAGTTTGCATACACAGGGGGCGCGAGGGACCCAGTACTTC.

This rearrangement joins TRBV28 to TRBJ1-2; the match to TRBD1 covers 7 bases. CDR3 length: 13 amino acids. Germline values: CDR1 MDHEN, CDR2 SYDVKM. Trimming cost V 6 bases and J 2 bases; bases outside gene matches: 3. The CDR3 sequence is CASRLDRNYGYTF. In DNA, the CDR3 is TGTGCCAGCAGATTGGACAGGAACTATGGCTACACCTTC.

The chain is built from TRBV6-5 and TRBJ1-2; 8 bases are shared with TRBD1. J was trimmed by 4 bases and V by 4 bases; bases with no gene match: 2. The CDR3 has 13 amino acids. Germline CDR1 and CDR2: MNHEY and SVGAGI. The CDR3, as DNA: TGTGCCAGCAGTTTGACAGGGGCCTATGGCTACACCTTC. Its protein product is CASSLTGAYGYTF.

The rearrangement uses TRBV28 and TRBJ1-2; the D is unclear. CDR3 length: 15 residues. V was trimmed by 7 bases and J by 5 bases, leaving 20 bases between them. Germline-derived CDR1 and CDR2 are MDHEN and SYDVKM. CDR3 nucleotide sequence: TGTGCCAGCATCGACTGGGCGGAGAGCGGATATGGCTACACCTTC. It translates to CASIDWAESGYGYTF.

V and J are TRBV6-5 and TRBJ1-1; maybe TRBD1 (5 bases). This CDR3 is 14 amino acids long. Germline V gene sequence: CDR1 MNHEY, CDR2 SVGAGI. V was trimmed by 4 bases and J by 0 bases, leaving 9 bases between them. CDR3 amino acids: CASSFSGMNTEAFF. The CDR3 DNA reads TGTGCCAGCAGTTTTTCAGGGATGAACACTGAAGCTTTCTTT.

The chain carries TRBV18 and TRBJ1-2; D gene uncertain. This CDR3 comprises 14 residues. CDR1 is KGHSH and CDR2 is LQKENI in the germline V gene. The V gene lost 3 bases and the J gene lost 0 bases, with 8 bases spanning the gap. This CDR3 is CASSPADSNYGYTF. The CDR3 DNA is TGTGCCAGCTCACCCGCAGATTCTAACTATGGCTACACCTTC.

The chain recombines TRBV7-9 with TRBJ1-3; D is unresolved. The ends were cut back, 7 bases at V and 0 bases at J, with 4 bases in the middle. The germline V gene has CDR1 SEHNR and CDR2 FQNEAQ (reference sequence). The CDR3 totals 12 residues. CDR3 sequence: CASISSGNTIYF. CDR3 DNA: TGTGCCAGCATTAGCTCTGGAAACACCATATATTTT.

The count of this clone is one. The chain has TRBV12-3 or TRBV12-4 and TRBJ2-2; D unclear. The CDR3 is made up of 13 amino acids. The V end lost 8 bases, the J end lost 1 base, and 8 bases lay between the germline ends. The CDR3 nucleotides read TGTGCCAGCGGCGTCTGGAACACCGGGGAGCTGTTTTTT. This gives the protein CASGVWNTGELFF.

The chain recombines TRBV6-2 or TRBV6-3 with TRBJ2-3, with 7 nucleotides matching TRBD2. The CDR3 contains 16 residues. After removal of 0 bases from V and 0 bases from J, the junction contained 3 bases not matched to a gene. Per the germline V gene, CDR1 is MNHEY and CDR2 is SVGEGT. CDR3 sequence (DNA): TGTGCCAGCAGTTACTCCCCAGCGGGGAGCACAGATACGCAGTATTTT. Residues: CASSYSPAGSTDTQYF.

The rearrangement uses TRBV30 and TRBJ1-1; 8 nucleotides agree with TRBD1. The germline V gene has CDR1 GTSNPN and CDR2 SVGIG (reference sequence). The CDR3 contains 16 residues. V dropped 3 bases and J dropped 1; count of bases not matched to a gene: 10. CDR3 in amino acids: CAWRRGTGGRNTEAFF. In DNA, the CDR3 is TGTGCCTGGAGACGAGGGACAGGTGGAAGGAACACTGAAGCTTTCTTT.

The chain uses TRBV5-1 and TRBJ2-5; TRBD1 agrees at 12 bases. The germline V gene has CDR1 SGHRS and CDR2 YFSETQ. The CDR3 is 15 amino acids. Trimming removed 4 bases from V and 5 bases from J; junction bases left unmatched: 6. CDR3 coding DNA: TGCGCCAGCAGCCGGGACAGGGGGCTGGAGGAGACCCAGTACTTC. This gives the protein CASSRDRGLEETQYF.

The chain couples TRBV30 to TRBJ2-7; TRBD1 matches 11 bases. This CDR3 comprises 14 residues. Trimming at V came to 4 bases and at J to 2 bases, leaving 4 bases not matched to a gene. Germline V gene data show CDR1 as GTSNPN and CDR2 as SVGIG (reference sequence). In DNA, the CDR3 is TGTGCCTGGAATCCGGGACAGGGGGCCTACGAGCAGTACTTC. Protein product: CAWNPGQGAYEQYF.

The CDR3 sequence is CASSIPGGDQPQHF. Written as DNA, the CDR3 is TGTGCCAGTAGTATTCCGGGGGGCGATCAGCCCCAGCATTTT. The rearrangement links TRBV19 to TRBJ1-5; D is possibly TRBD1 (6 bases). CDR1 and CDR2 (germline): LNHDA, SQIVND (reference sequence). The CDR3 consists of 14 residues. Deletions cut 3 bases from V and 5 bases from J, with 11 bases between.

The gene calls are TRBV19 and TRBJ2-4; 16 bases fit TRBD2. Unmatched junction bases numbered 4, after V lost 6 bases and J lost 5 bases. Germline lookup yields CDR1 LNHDA and CDR2 SQIVND (reference sequence). This CDR3 spans 16 amino acids. The CDR3 region is CASSAGLAGGQNIQYF. CDR3 coding DNA: TGTGCCAGTAGCGCGGGACTAGCGGGAGGGCAAAACATTCAGTACTTC.

This chain connects TRBV12-3 or TRBV12-4 to TRBJ2-1; D gene uncertain. The CDR3 has 13 residues. V shed 3 bases and J shed 7 bases, with 10 bases lying between them. The CDR3 loop reads CASSFPLGNEQFF. The CDR3 region has the DNA TGTGCCAGCAGTTTCCCTCTTGGGAATGAGCAGTTCTTC.

This clone was picked up one time. The chain's CDR3 is CASSKTQYSGANVLTF. The CDR3 region has the DNA TGTGCCAGCAGCAAAACCCAGTACTCTGGGGCCAACGTCCTGACTTTC. V is TRBV7-3 and J is TRBJ2-6; D gene uncertain. Deletions cut 5 bases from V and 0 bases from J, with 11 bases between. There are 16 residues in the CDR3. Germline V CDR1 and CDR2: SGHTA, FQGTGA.

This chain links TRBV3-1 (or the pseudogene TRBV3-2) with TRBJ1-5, with a tentative D call TRBD1 (6 bases). The germline V and J ends were trimmed by 3 bases and 2 bases, with 11 bases remaining between them. Germline lookup yields CDR1 LGHDT and CDR2 YNNKEL (reference sequence). The CDR3 runs 15 residues. CDR3 loop: CASSHSRGGNQPQHF. CDR3 DNA sequence: TGTGCCAGCAGCCACAGCAGGGGAGGCAATCAGCCCCAGCATTTT.

The chain uses TRBV11-2 and TRBJ2-3; 11 positions match TRBD2. V shed 5 bases, J shed 7 bases, and the junction held 8 bases outside the gene matches. Germline CDR1 SGHAT, CDR2 FQNNGV. This CDR3 is built from 15 residues. CDR3 nucleotide sequence: TGTGCCAGCAGCCCCCTAGCGGGGGGTTTAAATACGCAGTATTTT. Protein product: CASSPLAGGLNTQYF.

The rearrangement links TRBV19 to TRBJ1-2; 7 nucleotides line up with TRBD1. The CDR3 extends over 12 amino acids. V shed 4 bases, J shed 5 bases, and the junction held 1 base outside the gene matches. The germline CDR1 and CDR2 sequences are LNHDA and SQIVND (reference sequence). The CDR3 nucleotides read TGTGCCAGTAGTACAGGGGGGTATGGCTACACCTTC. Its protein product is CASSTGGYGYTF.

This clone was observed a single time. The V gene is TRBV6-4, the J gene TRBJ1-4, with 7 bases that match TRBD1. The CDR3 extends over 14 amino acids. Trimming removed 8 bases from V and 4 bases from J; junction bases left unmatched: 7. Germline assignment: CDR1 MRHNA and CDR2 SNTAGT. The CDR3 sequence is CASSPGQNNEKLFF. Written as DNA, the CDR3 is TGTGCCAGCTCTCCGGGACAGAATAATGAAAAACTGTTTTTT.